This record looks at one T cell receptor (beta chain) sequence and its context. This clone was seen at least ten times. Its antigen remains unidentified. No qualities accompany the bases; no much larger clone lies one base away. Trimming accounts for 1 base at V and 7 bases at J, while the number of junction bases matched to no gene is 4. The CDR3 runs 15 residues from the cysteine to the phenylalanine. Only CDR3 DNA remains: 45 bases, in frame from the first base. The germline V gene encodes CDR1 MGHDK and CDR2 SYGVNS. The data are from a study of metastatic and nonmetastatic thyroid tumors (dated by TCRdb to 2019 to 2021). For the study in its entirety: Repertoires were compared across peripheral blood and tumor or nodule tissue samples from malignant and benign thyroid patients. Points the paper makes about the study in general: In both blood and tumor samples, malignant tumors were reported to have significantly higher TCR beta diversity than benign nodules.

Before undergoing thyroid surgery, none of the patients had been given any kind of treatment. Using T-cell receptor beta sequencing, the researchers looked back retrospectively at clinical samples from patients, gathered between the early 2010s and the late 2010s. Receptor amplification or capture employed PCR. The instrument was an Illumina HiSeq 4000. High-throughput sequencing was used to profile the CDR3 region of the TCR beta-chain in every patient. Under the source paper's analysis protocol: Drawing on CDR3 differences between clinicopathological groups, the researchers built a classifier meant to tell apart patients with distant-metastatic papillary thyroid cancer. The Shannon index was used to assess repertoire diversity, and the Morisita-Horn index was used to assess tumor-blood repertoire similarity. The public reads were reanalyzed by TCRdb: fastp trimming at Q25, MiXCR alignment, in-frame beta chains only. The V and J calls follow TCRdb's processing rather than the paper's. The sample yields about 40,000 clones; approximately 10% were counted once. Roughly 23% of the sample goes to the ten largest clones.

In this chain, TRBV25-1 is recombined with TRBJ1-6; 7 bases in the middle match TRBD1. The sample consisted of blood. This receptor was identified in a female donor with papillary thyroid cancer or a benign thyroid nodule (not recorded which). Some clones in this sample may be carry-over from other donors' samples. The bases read TGTGCCAGCAGTGAATCGGCAGGGGGGAATTCACCCCTCCACTTT. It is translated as CASSESAGGNSPLHF.